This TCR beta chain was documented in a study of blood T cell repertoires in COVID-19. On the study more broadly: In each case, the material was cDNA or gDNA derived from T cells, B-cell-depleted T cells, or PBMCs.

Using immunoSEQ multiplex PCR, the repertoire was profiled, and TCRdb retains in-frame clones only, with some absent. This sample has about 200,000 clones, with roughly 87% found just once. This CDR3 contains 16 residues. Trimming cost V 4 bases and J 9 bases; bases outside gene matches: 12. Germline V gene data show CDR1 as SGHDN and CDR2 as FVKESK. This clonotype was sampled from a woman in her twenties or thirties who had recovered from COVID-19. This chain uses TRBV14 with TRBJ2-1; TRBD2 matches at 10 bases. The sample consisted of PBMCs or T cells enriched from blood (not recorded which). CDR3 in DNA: TGTGCCAGCAGCCGCACCGGGACTAGCGAGCTGGGTGAGCAGTTCTTC. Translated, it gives CASSRTGTSELGEQFF.